One and the same sample provided the 13 T cell receptor delta chains below, sequenced in a study of gammadelta T cells in human blood. TCRdb re-called clones from the RT-PCR reads using CATT. The table has more than 900 delta-chain clones, about a fifth seen once. The specimen was Vgamma9Vdelta2 gamma-delta T cells from fetal blood. The receptors stem from a human fetus.

By proportion, this clone is large. This chain joins TRDV2 and TRDJ3, with 10 bases lining up with TRDD3. Germline lookup yields CDR1 GEAIGNYY and CDR2 EKD. Unmatched junction bases numbered 7, after V lost 3 bases and J lost 0 bases. This CDR3 is built from 19 residues. CDR3 nucleotides: TGTGCCTGTGACTGGGGGATACCCTTTAGCTCCTGGGACACCCGACAGATGTTTTTC. It encodes CACDWGIPFSSWDTRQMFF.

Details on this clone: This may come from a read error, since a much larger clone is one base off. The rearrangement joins TRDV2 to TRDJ3, with 10 bases fitting TRDD3. Per the germline V gene, CDR1 is GEAIGNYY and CDR2 is EKD. J was trimmed by 2 bases and V by 1 base; bases with no gene match: 10. This CDR3 spans 20 amino acids. The CDR3 loop is CACDTGFRGIRAWDTRQMFF. The CDR3 coding sequence is TGTGCCTGTGACACGGGTTTCCGGGGGATACGCGCCTGGGACACCCGACAGATGTTTTTC.

A word on this clone: This may arise from a read error, as a much more abundant clone is one base away. The rearrangement joins TRDV2 to TRDJ3, with 8 bases matching TRDD3. The J gene is absent in TCRdb and was assigned here via DNA matching to germline. This CDR3 comprises 18 residues. Germline V lookup: CDR1 GEAIGNYY, CDR2 EKD. CDR3 residues: CACDTWGMGSWATRQMFF. The CDR3, as DNA: TGTGCCTGTGACACCTGGGGGATGGGGTCCTGGGCCACCCGACAGATGTTTTTC.

A remark on this clone: A far larger clone is off by one base, so a read error is likely. The rearrangement links TRDV2 to TRDJ1, with a tentative D call TRDD3 (5 bases). Assignment of the J gene here rests on matching the DNA to germline, because TCRdb gives none. V lost 2 bases to trimming and J lost 0 bases, with 9 bases between them. The CDR3 spans 14 residues. The germline CDR1 and CDR2 sequences are GEAIGNYY and EKD. The CDR3 nucleotides read TGTGCCTGTGACATACTGGAGGACACCGATAAACTCATCTTT. Translation gives CACDILEDTDKLIF.

By frequency in the sample, this clone is large. The chain links TRDV2 to TRDJ3, with D possibly being TRDD3 (6 bases). Trimming stripped 0 bases from V and 0 bases from J, with 20 bases between. Germline CDR1 and CDR2: GEAIGNYY and EKD. The CDR3 contains 21 residues. CDR3 loop: CACDTVLEMGVSSWDTRQMFF. CDR3 nucleotides: TGTGCCTGTGACACCGTACTGGAAATGGGGGTGAGCTCCTGGGACACCCGACAGATGTTTTTC.

This clone is large. V and J are TRDV2 and TRDJ3; D possibly corresponds to TRDD3 (5 bases). With 1 base removed from V and 0 bases from J, the gap between germline ends came to 6 bases. Germline V gene data show CDR1 as GEAIGNYY and CDR2 as EKD. The CDR3 covers 16 residues. This CDR3 reads CACDTGSSWDTRQMFF. Here the CDR3 DNA reads TGTGCCTGTGACACGGGGAGCTCCTGGGACACCCGACAGATGTTTTTC.

This clone turned up a few times. The gene calls are TRDV2 and TRDJ1, with 8 bases fitting TRDD3. TCRdb is silent on the J gene; assignment here came from matching the DNA to germline. Germline CDR1 is GEAIGNYY and CDR2 is EKD. The CDR3 runs to 15 residues. Trimming removed 0 bases from V and 4 bases from J; junction bases left unmatched: 6. The CDR3 loop reads CACDTWGIGGDKLIF. CDR3 DNA sequence: TGTGCCTGTGACACCTGGGGGATCGGGGGCGATAAACTCATCTTT.

For this clone: A much more abundant neighbour one base away suggests this may be a read error. This chain links TRDV2 with TRDJ3; 8 nucleotides align to TRDD3. Trimming cost V 0 bases and J 0 bases; bases outside gene matches: 12. The CDR3 spans 21 residues. CDR1 GEAIGNYY and CDR2 EKD come from the germline V gene. The CDR3 sequence: CACDTWGYTLNSSWDTRQMFF. The CDR3 nucleotides read TGTGCCTGTGACACCTGGGGATACACTCTTAATAGCTCCTGGGACACCCGACAGATGTTTTTC.

Of note for this clone: A far larger clone is just one base off, so this is likely a read error. The identical CDR3 is also encoded by other nucleotide sequences in the sample. The chain has TRDV2 and TRDJ3, with 13 bases that match TRDD3. Since TCRdb gives no J gene, matching the DNA to germline was used here to assign it. CDR1 and CDR2 (germline): GEAIGNYY, EKD. The CDR3 has 19 residues. The CDR3 is CACDTYWGIRSWDTRQMFF. DNA for the CDR3: TGTGCCTGTGACACGTACTGGGGGATACGCTCCTGGGACACCCGCCAGATGTTTTTC.

Remarks on this clone: A single base separates this from a much larger clone, so it may be a read error. The V call is TRDV2, the J call TRDJ3, with 9 bases matching TRDD3. No J segment appears in TCRdb, so it was assigned here by matching the sequence to germline. The CDR3 has 21 residues. Germline CDR1 GEAIGNYY, CDR2 EKD. CDR3 nucleotides: TGTGCCTGCGACACCGTACTGGGGGACCAGTTCAGCTCCTGGGACACCCGACAGATGTTTTTC. This gives the protein CACDTVLGDQFSSWDTRQMFF.

Worth noting for this clone: Given a much more abundant clone one base away, this may be a read error. V is TRDV2 and J is TRDJ1, with TRDD3 identical over 8 bases. Matching the DNA to germline supplied the J gene, which TCRdb does not give. The germline CDR1 and CDR2 sequences are GEAIGNYY and EKD. The CDR3 consists of 14 residues. The J segment lost 0 bases and the V segment lost 3 bases, leaving 2 bases of the junction unmatched. The CDR3 nucleotides are TGTGCCTGTGACTCACTGGGGGACACCGATAAACTCATCTTT. The encoded protein is CACDSLGDTDKLIF.

Points on this clone: This likely reflects a read error, since a far larger clone is one base away. This chain connects TRDV2 to TRDJ2; D gene ambiguous. The CDR3 has 13 amino acids. The V end was cut by 0 bases, the J end by 4 bases, with 5 bases between. The germline CDR1 and CDR2 sequences are GEAIGNYY and EKD. In nucleotides, the CDR3 is TGTGCCTGTGACACCTGGGAGACAGCACAACTCTTCTTT. This encodes CACDTWETAQLFF.

A word on this clone: This may come from a read error, since a much larger clone is one base off. This chain links TRDV2 with TRDJ1; the match to TRDD3 covers 11 bases. In the absence of a J gene in TCRdb, the DNA was matched to germline to assign it here. J was trimmed by 9 bases and V by 3 bases; bases with no gene match: 11. The CDR3 is 15 amino acids. Germline lookup yields CDR1 GEAIGNYY and CDR2 EKD. CDR3 DNA: TGTGCCTGTGACGTACTGGGGGATAGTTCAGCACAACTCATCTTT. Translated, it gives CACDVLGDSSAQLIF.